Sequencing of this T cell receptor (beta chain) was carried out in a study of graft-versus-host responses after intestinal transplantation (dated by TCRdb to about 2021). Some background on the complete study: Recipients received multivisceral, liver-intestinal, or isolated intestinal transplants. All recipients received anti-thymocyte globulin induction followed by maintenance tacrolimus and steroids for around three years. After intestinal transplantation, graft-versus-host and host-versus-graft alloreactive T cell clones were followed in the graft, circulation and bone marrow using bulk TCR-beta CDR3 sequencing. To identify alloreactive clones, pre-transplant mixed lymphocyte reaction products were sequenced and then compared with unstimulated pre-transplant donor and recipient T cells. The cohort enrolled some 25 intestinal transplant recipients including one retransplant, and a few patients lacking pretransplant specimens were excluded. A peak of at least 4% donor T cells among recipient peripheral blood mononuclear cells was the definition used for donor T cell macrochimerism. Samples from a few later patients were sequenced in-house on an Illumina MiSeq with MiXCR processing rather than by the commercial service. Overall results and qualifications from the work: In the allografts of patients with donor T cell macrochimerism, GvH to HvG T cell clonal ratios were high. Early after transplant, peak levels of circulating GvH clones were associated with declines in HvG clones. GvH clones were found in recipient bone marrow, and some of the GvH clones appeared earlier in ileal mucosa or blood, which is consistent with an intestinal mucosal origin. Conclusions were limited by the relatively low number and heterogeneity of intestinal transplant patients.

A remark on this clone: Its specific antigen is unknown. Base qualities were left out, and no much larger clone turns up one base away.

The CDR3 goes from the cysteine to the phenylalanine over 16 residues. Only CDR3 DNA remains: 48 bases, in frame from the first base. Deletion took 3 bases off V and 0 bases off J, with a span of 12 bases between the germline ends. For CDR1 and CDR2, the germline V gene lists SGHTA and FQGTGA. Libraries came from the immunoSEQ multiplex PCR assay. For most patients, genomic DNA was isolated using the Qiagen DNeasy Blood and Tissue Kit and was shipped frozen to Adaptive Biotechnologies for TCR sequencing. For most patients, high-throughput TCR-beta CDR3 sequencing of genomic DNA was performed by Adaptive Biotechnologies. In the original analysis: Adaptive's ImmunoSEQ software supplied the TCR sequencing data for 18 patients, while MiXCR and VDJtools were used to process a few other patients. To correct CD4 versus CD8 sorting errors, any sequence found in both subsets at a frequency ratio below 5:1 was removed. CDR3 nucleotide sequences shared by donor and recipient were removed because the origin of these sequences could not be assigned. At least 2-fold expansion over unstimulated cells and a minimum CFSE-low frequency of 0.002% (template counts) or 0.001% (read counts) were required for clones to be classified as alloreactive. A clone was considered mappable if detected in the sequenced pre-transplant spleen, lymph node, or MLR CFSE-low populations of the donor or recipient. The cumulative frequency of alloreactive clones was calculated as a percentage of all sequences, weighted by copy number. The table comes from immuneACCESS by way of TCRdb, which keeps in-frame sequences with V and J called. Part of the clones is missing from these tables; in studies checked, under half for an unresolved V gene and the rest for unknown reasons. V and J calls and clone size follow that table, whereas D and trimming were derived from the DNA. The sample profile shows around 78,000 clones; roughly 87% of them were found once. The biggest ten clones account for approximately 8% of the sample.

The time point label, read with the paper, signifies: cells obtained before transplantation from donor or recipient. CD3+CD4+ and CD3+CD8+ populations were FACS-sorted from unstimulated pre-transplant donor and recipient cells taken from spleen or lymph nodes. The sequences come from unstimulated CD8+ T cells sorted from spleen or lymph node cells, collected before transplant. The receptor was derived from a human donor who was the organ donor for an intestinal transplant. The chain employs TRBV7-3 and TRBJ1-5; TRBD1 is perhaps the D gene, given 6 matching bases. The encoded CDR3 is CASSLNRVSSNQPQHF. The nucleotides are TGTGCCAGCAGCTTGAACAGGGTTTCTAGCAATCAGCCCCAGCATTTT. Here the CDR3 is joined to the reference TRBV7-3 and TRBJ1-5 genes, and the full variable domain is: GAGVSQTPSNKVTEKGKYVELRCDPISGHTALYWYRQSLGQGPEFLIYFQGTGAADDSGLPNDRFFAVRPEGSVSTLKIQRTERGDSAVYLCASSLNRVSSNQPQHFGDGTRLSIL.